This T cell receptor beta chain was documented in a study of liver allograft versus peripheral blood T cells. Study information: In transplanted livers, T cell receptor repertoires were compared with those found in the recipients' peripheral blood. Study-wide results and caveats: Reportedly, liver allograft T cell receptor repertoires differed from peripheral blood ones.

TCRdb redid the calling of the reads with MiXCR, one entry per CDR3 protein. The table shows some 12,000 distinct CDR3 sequences, with approximately 22% occurring only once. This clonotype is medium-sized in the sample. Antigen unknown. In germline, CDR1 is MNHNS, CDR2 SASEGT. The V gene end was trimmed by 5 bases and the J gene end by 2 bases; junction bases not matched to a gene: 6. The CDR3 is made up of 15 amino acids. V usage is TRBV6-1 and J usage is TRBJ1-3; 7 bases are shared with TRBD1. The clonotype comes from a human patient who had a liver transplant. Some T cells may arise from the graft donor. For the CDR3, the DNA is TGTGCCAGCAGTCAGCCCGGGACAGCTGGAAACACCATATATTTT. Its protein is CASSQPGTAGNTIYF.